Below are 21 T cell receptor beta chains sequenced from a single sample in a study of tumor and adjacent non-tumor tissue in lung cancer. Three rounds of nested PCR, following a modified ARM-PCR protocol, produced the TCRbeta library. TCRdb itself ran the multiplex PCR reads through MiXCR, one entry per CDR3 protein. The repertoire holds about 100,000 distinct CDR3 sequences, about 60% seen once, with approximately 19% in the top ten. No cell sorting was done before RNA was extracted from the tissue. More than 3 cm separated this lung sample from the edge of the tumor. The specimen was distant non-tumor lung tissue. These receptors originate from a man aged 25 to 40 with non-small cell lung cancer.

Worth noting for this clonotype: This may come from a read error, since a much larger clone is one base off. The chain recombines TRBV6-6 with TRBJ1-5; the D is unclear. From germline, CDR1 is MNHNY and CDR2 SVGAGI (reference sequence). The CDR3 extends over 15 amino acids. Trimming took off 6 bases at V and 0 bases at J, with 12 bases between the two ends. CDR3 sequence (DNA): TGTGCCAGCAGCCCCTTAGGGAGTAGCAATCAGCCCCAGCATTTT. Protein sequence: CASSPLGSSNQPQHF.

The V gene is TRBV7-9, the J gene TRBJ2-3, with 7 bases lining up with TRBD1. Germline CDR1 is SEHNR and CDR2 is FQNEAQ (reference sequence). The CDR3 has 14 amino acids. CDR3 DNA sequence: TGTGCATGCAGCTTAATAGGGGGCCCAGATACGCAGTATTTT. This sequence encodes CACSLIGGPDTQYF.

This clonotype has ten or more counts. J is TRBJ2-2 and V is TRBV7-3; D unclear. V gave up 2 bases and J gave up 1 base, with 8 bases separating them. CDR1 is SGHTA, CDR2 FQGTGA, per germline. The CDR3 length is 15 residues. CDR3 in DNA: TGTGCCAGCAGCTTAGTGGAAAAGAACACCGGGGAGCTGTTTTTT. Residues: CASSLVEKNTGELFF.

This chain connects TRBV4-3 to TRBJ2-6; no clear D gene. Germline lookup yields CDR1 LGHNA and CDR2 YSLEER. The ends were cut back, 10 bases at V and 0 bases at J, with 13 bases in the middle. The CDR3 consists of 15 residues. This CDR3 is CATTLTPSGANVLTF. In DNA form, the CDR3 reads TGCGCCACCACCCTTACCCCCTCTGGGGCCAACGTCCTGACTTTC.

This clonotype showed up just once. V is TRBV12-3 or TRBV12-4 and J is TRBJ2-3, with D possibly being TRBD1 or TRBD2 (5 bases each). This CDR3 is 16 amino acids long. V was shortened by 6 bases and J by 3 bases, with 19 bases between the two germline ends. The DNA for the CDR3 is TGTGCCAGCAGCGCACTCGGAAGTGGGGGTACAGATACGCAGTATTTT. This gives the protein CASSALGSGGTDTQYF.

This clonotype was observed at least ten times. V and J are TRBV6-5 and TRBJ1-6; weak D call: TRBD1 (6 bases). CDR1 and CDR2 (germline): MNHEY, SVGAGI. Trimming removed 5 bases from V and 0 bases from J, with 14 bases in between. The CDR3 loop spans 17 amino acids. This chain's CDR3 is CASSTTGSGSYNSPLHF. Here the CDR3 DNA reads TGTGCCAGCAGTACTACAGGGAGTGGCTCCTATAATTCACCCCTCCACTTT.

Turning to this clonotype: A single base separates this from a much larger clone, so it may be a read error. The CDR3 sequence is CSASPRGETQFF. CDR3 bases: TGCAGTGCTAGCCCCAGGGGAGAGACCCAGTTCTTC. The chain combines TRBV20-1 with TRBJ2-5, with a possible D match to TRBD1 (6 bases). The last part of the DNA fits TRBJ2-1 better; the J call may be wrong. CDR1 is DFQATT and CDR2 is SNEGSKA in the germline V gene (reference sequence). This CDR3 comprises 12 residues.

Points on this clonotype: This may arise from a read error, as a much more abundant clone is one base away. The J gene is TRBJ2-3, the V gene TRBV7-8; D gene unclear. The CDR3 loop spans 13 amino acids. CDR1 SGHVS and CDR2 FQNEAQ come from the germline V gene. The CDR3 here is CAGSLQRTDTQYF. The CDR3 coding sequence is TGTGCCGGCAGTCTCCAGAGGACAGATACGCAGTATTTT.

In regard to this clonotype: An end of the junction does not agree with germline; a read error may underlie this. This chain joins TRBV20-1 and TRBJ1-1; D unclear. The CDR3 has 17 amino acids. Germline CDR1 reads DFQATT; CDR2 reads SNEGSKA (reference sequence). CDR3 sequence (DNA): TGCAGTCCTAGAGATCCAGGCAAGGACCACATGAACACTGAAGCTTTCTTT. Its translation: CSPRDPGKDHMNTEAFF.

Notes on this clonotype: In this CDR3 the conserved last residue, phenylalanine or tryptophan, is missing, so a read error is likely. The CDR3 protein is CSVRTGGGGELFS. DNA for the CDR3: TGCAGTGTTCGGACAGGGGGCGGCGGGGAGCTGTTTTCT. V gene TRBV20-1 combines with J gene TRBJ2-2; 11 nucleotides align to TRBD1. The J segment lost 7 bases and the V segment lost 7 bases, leaving 5 bases of the junction unmatched. The length of the CDR3 is 13 residues. Germline V gene sequence: CDR1 DFQATT, CDR2 SNEGSKA (reference sequence).

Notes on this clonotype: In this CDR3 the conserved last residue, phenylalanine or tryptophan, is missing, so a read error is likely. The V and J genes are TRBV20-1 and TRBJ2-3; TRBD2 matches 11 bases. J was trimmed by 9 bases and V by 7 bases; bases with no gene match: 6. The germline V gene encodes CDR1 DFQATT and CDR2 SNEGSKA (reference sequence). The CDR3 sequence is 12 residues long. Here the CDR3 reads CSGNSGGGTQYI. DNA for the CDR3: TGCAGTGGGAATAGCGGGGGGGGCACGCAGTATATT.

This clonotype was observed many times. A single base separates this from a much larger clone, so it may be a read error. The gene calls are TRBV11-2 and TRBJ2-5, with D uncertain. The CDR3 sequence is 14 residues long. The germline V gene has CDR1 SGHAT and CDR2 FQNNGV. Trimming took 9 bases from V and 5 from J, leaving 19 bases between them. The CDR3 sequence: CASVGFGVSETQYF. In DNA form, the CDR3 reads TGTGCCAGTGTCGGATTTGGGGTCTCGGAGACCCAGTACTTC.

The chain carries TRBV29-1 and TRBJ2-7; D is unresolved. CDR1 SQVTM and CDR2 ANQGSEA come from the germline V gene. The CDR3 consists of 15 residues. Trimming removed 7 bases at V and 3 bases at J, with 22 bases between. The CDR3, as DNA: TGCAGCGCGTTTGACCGGGCCTCCGATATCTACGAGCAGTACTTC. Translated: CSAFDRASDIYEQYF.

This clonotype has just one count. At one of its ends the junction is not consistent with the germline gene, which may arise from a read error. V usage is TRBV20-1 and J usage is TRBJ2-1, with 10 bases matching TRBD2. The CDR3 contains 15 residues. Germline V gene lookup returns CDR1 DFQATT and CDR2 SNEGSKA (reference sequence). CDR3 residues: CSARDQREGYNEQSF. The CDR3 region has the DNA TGCAGTGCTAGAGATCAGCGGGAGGGATACAATGAGCAATCCTTC.

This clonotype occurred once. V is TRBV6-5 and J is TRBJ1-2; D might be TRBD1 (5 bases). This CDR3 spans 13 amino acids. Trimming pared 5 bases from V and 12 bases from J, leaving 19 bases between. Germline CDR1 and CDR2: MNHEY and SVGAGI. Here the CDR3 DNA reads TGTGCCAGCAGTCTCGGCCAGGGAGTAGGCCACACCTTC. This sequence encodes CASSLGQGVGHTF.

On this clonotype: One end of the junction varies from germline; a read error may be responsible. CDR3 nucleotide sequence: TGCGCCGGCAGCCAAGAGATAGCGGGGGGAGATACGCAGTATTTT. This codes for CAGSQEIAGGDTQYF. The chain couples TRBV4-3 to TRBJ2-3, with 10 bases that match TRBD2. Per germline, CDR1 LGHNA and CDR2 YSLEER. This CDR3 comprises 15 residues.

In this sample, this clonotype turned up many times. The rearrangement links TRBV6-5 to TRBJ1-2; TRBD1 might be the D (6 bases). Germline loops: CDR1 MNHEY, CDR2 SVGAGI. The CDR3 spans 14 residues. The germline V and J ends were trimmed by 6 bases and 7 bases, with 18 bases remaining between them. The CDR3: CASSPPGRGGGYTF. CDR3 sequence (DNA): TGTGCCAGCAGCCCCCCCGGCAGGGGTGGTGGCTACACCTTC.

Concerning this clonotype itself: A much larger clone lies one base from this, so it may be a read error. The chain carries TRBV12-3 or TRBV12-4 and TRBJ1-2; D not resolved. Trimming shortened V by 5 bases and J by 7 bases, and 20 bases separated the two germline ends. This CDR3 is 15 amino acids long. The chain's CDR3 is CASSPAIGQAFGYTF. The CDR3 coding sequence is TGTGCCAGCAGTCCGGCGATTGGCCAGGCCTTTGGCTACACCTTC.

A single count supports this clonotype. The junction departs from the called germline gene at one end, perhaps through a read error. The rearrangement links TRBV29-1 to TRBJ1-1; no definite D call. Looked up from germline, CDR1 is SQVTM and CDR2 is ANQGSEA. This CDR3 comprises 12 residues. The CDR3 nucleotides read TGTAGCGTTACTTACAGTAACACTGAAGCTTTCTTT. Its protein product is CSVTYSNTEAFF.

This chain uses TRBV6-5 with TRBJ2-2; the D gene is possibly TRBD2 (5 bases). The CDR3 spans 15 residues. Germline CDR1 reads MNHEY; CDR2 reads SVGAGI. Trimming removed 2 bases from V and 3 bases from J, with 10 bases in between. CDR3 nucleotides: TGTGCCAGCAGTTACGGAGCGGACCACACCGGGGAGCTGTTTTTT. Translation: CASSYGADHTGELFF.

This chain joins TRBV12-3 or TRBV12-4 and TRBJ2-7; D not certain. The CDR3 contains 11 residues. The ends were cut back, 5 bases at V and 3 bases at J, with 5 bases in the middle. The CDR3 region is CASSRDYEQYF. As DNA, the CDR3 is TGTGCCAGCAGTCGAGACTACGAGCAGTACTTC.